This note documents a single TCR beta chain sequence. What it recognizes is unknown. The data belong to a study of type 1 and type 2 diabetes patients. The wider study: Donors were type 1 diabetes, type 2 diabetes, or nondiabetic controls.

Germline values: CDR1 SGDLS, CDR2 YYNGEE. V was pared by 0 bases and J by 8 bases, with 6 bases between. The CDR3 runs to 12 residues. Amplification started from genomic DNA. Multiplex PCR with 30 forward and 13 reverse primers amplified the TCR beta CDR3. Each CDR3 protein gets one entry after TCRdb re-called the multiplex PCR reads with MiXCR. This sample yields around 300,000 distinct CDR3 sequences, of which over 45% are seen a single time; around 15% belongs to the top ten. The study, taken as a whole, reports: A median of one highly-expanded CD4+ clone, covering 3% to 4.5% of reads, occurred in type 2 diabetes. V and J gene usage correlated at roughly 0.97 between type 2 diabetes and control samples.

The chain recombines TRBV9 with TRBJ2-1; D possibly corresponds to TRBD2 (5 bases). The sequence derives from a man aged 18 to 30 with type 2 diabetes. The specimen sequenced was peripheral blood mononuclear cells (PBMCs). CDR3 nucleotide sequence: TGTGCCAGCAGCGTAGGAGGGTATGAGCAGTTCTTC. The encoded protein is CASSVGGYEQFF.